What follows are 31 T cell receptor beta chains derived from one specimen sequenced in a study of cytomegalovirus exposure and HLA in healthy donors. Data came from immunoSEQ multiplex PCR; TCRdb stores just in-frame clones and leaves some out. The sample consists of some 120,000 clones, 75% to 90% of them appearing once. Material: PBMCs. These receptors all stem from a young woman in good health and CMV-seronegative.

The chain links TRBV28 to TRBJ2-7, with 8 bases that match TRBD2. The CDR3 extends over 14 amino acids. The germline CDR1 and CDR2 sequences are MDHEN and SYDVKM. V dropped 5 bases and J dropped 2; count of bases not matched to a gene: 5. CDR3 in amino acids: CASSPSGSAYEQYF. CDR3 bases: TGTGCCAGCAGTCCTAGCGGGTCGGCCTACGAGCAGTACTTC.

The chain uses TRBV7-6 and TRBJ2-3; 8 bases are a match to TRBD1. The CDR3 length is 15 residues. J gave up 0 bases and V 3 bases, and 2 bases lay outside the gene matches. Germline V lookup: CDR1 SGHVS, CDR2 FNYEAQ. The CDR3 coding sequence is TGTGCCAGCAGCTTGACAGGGGCCAGCACAGATACGCAGTATTTT. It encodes CASSLTGASTDTQYF.

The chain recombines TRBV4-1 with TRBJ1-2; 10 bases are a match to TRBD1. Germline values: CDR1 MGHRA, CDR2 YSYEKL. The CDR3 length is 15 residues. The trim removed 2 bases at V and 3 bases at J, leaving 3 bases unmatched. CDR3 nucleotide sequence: TGCGCCAGCAGCCAACCGACAGGGGGCGACTATGGCTACACCTTC. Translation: CASSQPTGGDYGYTF.

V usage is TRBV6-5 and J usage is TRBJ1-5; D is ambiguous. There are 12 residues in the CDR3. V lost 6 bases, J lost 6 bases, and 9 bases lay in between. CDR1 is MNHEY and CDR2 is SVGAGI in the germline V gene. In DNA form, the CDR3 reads TGTGCCAGCAGAGGAGAGGGTCAGCCCCAGCATTTT. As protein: CASRGEGQPQHF.

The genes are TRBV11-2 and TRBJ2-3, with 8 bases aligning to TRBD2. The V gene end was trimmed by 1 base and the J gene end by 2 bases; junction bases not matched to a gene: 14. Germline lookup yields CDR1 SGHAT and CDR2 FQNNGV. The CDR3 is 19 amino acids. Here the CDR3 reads CASSLVPPRAGGSTDTQYF. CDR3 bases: TGTGCCAGCAGCTTAGTCCCCCCCCGGGCGGGAGGCTCCACAGATACGCAGTATTTT.

CDR3 in DNA: TGTGCCAGCAGCCAGGATCAGCCCCAGCATTTT. It specifies CASSQDQPQHF. V usage is TRBV2 and J usage is TRBJ1-5, with unresolved D. The CDR3 sequence is 11 residues long. V gave up 6 bases and J gave up 5 bases, with 5 bases separating them. Germline loops: CDR1 SNHLY, CDR2 FYNNEI.

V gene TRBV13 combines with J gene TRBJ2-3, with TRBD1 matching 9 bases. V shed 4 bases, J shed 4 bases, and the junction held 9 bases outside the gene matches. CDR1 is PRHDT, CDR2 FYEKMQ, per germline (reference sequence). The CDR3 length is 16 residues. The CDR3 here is CASSSSRDRAADTQYF. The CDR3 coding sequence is TGTGCCAGCAGCTCCTCTCGGGACAGGGCGGCAGATACGCAGTATTTT. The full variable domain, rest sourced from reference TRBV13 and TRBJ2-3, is AAGVIQSPRHLIKEKRETATLKCYPIPRHDTVYWYQQGPGQDPQFLISFYEKMQSDKGSIPDRFSAQQFSDYHSELNMSSLELGDSALYFCASSSSRDRAADTQYFGPGTRLTVL.

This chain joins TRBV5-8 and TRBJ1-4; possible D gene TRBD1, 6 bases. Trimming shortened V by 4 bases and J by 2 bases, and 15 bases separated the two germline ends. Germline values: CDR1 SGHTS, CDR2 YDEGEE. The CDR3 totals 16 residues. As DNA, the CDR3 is TGTGCCAGCAGCCAAGGGGGATCGACGACTAATGAAAAACTGTTTTTT. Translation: CASSQGGSTTNEKLFF. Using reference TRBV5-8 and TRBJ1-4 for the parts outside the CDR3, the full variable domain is EAGVTQSPTHLIKTRGQQATLRCSPISGHTSVYWYQQALGLGLQFLLWYDEGEERNRGNFPPRFSGRQFPNYSSELNVNALELEDSALYLCASSQGGSTTNEKLFFGSGTQLSVL.

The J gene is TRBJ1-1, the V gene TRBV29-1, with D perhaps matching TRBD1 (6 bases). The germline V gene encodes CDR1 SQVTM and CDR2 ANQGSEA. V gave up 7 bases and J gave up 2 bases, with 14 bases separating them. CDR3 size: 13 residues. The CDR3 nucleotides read TGCAGCGCCCTAGGGGGACAAAACACTGAAGCTTTCTTT. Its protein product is CSALGGQNTEAFF.

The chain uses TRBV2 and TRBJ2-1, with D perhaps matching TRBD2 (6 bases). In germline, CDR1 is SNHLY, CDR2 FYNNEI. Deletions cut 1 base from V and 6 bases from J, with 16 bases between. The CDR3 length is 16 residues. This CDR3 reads CASSEVYTAEGNEQFF. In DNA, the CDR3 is TGTGCCAGCAGTGAAGTATATACGGCGGAGGGCAATGAGCAGTTCTTC. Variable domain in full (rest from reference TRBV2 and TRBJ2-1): EPEVTQTPSHQVTQMGQEVILRCVPISNHLYFYWYRQILGQKVEFLVSFYNNEISEKSEIFDDQFSVERPDGSNFTLKIRSTKLEDSAMYFCASSEVYTAEGNEQFFGPGTRLTVL.

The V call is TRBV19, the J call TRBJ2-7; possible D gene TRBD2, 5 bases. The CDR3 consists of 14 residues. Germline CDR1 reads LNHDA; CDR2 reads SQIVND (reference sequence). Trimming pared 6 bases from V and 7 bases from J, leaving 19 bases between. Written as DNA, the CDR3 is TGTGCCAGTAGCCGGACCCCCAACGGCGGGGAGCAGTACTTC. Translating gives CASSRTPNGGEQYF. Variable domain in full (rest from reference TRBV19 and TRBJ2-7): DGGITQSPKYLFRKEGQNVTLSCEQNLNHDAMYWYRQDPGQGLRLIYYSQIVNDFQKGDIAEGYSVSREKKESFPLTVTSAQKNPTAFYLCASSRTPNGGEQYFGPGTRLTVT.

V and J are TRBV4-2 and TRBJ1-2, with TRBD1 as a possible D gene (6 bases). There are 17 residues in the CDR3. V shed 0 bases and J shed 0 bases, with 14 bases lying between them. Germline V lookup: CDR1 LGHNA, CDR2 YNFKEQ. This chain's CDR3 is CASSQESMAGANYGYTF. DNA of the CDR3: TGTGCCAGCAGCCAAGAGTCGATGGCAGGGGCTAACTATGGCTACACCTTC.

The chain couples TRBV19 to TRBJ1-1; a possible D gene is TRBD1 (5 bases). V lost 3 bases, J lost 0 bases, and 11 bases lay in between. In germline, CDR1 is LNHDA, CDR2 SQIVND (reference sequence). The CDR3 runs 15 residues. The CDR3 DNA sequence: TGTGCCAGTAGTATCCGGGGGTTATTGAACACTGAAGCTTTCTTT. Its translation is CASSIRGLLNTEAFF.

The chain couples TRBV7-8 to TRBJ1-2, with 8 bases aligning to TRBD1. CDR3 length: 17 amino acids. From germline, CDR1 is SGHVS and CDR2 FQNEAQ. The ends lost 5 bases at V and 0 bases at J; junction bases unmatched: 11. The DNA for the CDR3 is TGTGCCAGCAGCCTCGGACAGGGATTCCTAGCTAACTATGGCTACACCTTC. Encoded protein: CASSLGQGFLANYGYTF.

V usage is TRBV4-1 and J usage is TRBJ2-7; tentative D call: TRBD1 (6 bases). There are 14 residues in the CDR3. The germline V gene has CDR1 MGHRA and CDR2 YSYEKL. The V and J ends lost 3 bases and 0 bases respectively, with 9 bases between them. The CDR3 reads CASSHSQGSYEQYF. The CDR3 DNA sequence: TGCGCCAGCAGCCATTCACAGGGCTCCTACGAGCAGTACTTC.

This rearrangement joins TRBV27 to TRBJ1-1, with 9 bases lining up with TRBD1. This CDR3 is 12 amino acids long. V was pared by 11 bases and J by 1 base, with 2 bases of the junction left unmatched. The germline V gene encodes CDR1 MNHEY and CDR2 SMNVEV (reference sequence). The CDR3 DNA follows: TGTGCCGGGACAGGGCGGAACACTGAAGCTTTCTTT. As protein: CAGTGRNTEAFF.

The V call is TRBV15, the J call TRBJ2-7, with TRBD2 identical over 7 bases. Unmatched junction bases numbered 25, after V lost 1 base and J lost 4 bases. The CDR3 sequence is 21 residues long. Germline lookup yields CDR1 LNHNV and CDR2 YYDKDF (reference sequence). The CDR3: CATSRASVAGDPSRSSYEQYF. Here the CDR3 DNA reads TGTGCCACCAGCAGAGCATCTGTGGCGGGAGACCCCTCACGGAGTTCGTACGAGCAGTACTTC.

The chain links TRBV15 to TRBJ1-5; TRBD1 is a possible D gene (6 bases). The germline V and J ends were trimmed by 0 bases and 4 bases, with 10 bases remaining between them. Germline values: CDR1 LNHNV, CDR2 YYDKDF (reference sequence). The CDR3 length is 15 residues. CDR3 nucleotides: TGTGCCACCAGCAGAGATCGGACAGAGAATCAGCCCCAGCATTTT. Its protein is CATSRDRTENQPQHF. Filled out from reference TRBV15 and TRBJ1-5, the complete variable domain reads DAMVIQNPRYQVTQFGKPVTLSCSQTLNHNVMYWYQQKSSQAPKLLFHYYDKDFNNEADTPDNFQSRRPNTSFCFLDIRSPGLGDTAMYLCATSRDRTENQPQHFGDGTRLSIL.

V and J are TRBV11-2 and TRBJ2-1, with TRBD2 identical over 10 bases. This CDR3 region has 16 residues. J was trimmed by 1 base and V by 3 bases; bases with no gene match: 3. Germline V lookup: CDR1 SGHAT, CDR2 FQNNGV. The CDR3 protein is CASSLFSGRSYNEQFF. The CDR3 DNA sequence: TGTGCCAGCAGCTTGTTTAGCGGGAGGTCCTACAATGAGCAGTTCTTC. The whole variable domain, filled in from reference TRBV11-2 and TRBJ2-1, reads EAGVAQSPRYKIIEKRQSVAFWCNPISGHATLYWYQQILGQGPKLLIQFQNNGVVDDSQLPKDRFSAERLKGVDSTLKIQPAKLEDSAVYLCASSLFSGRSYNEQFFGPGTRLTVL.

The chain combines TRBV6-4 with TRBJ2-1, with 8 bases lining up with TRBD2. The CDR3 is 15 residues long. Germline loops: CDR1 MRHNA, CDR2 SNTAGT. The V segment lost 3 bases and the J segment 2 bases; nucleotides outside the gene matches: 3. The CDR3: CASSEVAGTYNEQFF. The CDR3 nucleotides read TGTGCCAGCAGTGAAGTAGCGGGAACCTACAATGAGCAGTTCTTC.

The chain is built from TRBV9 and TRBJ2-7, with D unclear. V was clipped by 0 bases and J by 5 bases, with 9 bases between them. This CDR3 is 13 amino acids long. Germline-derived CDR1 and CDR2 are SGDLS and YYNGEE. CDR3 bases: TGTGCCAGCAGCGTAGCTGACTTGGACGAGCAGTACTTC. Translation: CASSVADLDEQYF. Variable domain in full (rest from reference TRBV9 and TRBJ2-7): DSGVTQTPKHLITATGQRVTLRCSPRSGDLSVYWYQQSLDQGLQFLIQYYNGEERAKGNILERFSAQQFPDLHSELNLSSLELGDSALYFCASSVADLDEQYFGPGTRLTVT.

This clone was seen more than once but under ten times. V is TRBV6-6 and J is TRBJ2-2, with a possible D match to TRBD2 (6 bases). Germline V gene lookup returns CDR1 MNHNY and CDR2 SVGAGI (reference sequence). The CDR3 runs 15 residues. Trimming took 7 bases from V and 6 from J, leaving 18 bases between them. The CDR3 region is CASNRLVFYPGELFF. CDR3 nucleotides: TGTGCCAGCAATCGACTAGTCTTTTACCCCGGGGAGCTGTTTTTT.

In nucleotides, the CDR3 is TGTGCCAGCAGTCCTGACAGTTTTCCTACTAACTATGGCTACACCTTC. Protein product: CASSPDSFPTNYGYTF. The chain couples TRBV27 to TRBJ1-2; D possibly corresponds to TRBD1 (5 bases). Germline CDR1 and CDR2: MNHEY and SMNVEV (reference sequence). Trimming shortened V by 5 bases and J by 0 bases, and 16 bases separated the two germline ends. The CDR3 totals 16 residues.

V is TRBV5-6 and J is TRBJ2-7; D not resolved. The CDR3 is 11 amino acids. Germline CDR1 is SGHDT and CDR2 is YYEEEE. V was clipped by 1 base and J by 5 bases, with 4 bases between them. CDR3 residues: CASSLIDEQYF. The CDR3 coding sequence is TGTGCCAGCAGCTTGATCGACGAGCAGTACTTC.

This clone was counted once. The CDR3 region has the DNA TGTGCCAGCAGCCCCGTATGCGAGCAGTACTTC. Protein product: CASSPVCEQYF. The V gene is TRBV6-5, the J gene TRBJ2-7; no firm D call. The CDR3 loop spans 11 amino acids. Trimming removed 6 bases from V and 6 bases from J, with 9 bases in between. Germline lookup yields CDR1 MNHEY and CDR2 SVGAGI.

CDR3: CASNRGPFYEQYF. CDR3 coding DNA: TGTGCCAGCAATAGAGGCCCGTTCTACGAGCAGTACTTC. The rearrangement joins TRBV2 to TRBJ2-7; D call uncertain. CDR1 and CDR2 from the germline V gene are SNHLY and FYNNEI. This CDR3 is built from 13 residues. Deletions cut 7 bases from V and 3 bases from J, with 13 bases between. Together with reference TRBV2 and TRBJ2-7, the CDR3 gives the full variable domain: EPEVTQTPSHQVTQMGQEVILRCVPISNHLYFYWYRQILGQKVEFLVSFYNNEISEKSEIFDDQFSVERPDGSNFTLKIRSTKLEDSAMYFCASNRGPFYEQYFGPGTRLTVT.

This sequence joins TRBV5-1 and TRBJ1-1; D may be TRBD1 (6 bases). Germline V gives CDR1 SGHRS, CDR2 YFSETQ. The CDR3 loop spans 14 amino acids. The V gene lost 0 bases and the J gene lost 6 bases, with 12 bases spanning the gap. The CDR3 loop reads CASSLEGVGSEAFF. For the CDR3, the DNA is TGCGCCAGCAGCTTGGAGGGGGTAGGCTCTGAAGCTTTCTTT. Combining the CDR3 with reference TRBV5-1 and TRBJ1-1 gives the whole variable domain KAGVTQTPRYLIKTRGQQVTLSCSPISGHRSVSWYQQTPGQGLQFLFEYFSETQRNKGNFPGRFSGRQFSNSRSEMNVSTLELGDSALYLCASSLEGVGSEAFFGQGTRLTVV.

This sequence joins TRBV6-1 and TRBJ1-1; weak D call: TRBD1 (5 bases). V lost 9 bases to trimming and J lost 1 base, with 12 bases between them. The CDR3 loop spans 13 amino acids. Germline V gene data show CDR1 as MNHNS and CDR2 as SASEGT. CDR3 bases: TGTGCCAGTGGATTGGGGCGGAACACTGAAGCTTTCTTT. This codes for CASGLGRNTEAFF.

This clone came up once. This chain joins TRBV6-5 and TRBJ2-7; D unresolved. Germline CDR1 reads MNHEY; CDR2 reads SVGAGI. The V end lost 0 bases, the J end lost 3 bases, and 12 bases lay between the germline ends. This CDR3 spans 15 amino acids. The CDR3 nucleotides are TGTGCCAGCAGTTACTCGCTTGCGGAACTCTACGAGCAGTACTTC. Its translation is CASSYSLAELYEQYF.

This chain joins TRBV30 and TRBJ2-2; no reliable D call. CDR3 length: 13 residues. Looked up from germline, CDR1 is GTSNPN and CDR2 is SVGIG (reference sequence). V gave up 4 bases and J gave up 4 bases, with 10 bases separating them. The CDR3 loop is CAWNLLVTGELFF. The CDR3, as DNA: TGTGCCTGGAATCTCTTAGTCACCGGGGAGCTGTTTTTT.

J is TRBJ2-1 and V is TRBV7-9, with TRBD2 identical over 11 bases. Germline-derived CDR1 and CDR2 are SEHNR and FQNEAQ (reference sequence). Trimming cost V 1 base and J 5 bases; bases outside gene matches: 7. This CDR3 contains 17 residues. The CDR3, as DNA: TGTGCCAGCAGCTTAGGGTTAGCGGGAGGGATAGACAATGAGCAGTTCTTC. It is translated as CASSLGLAGGIDNEQFF.